This TCR beta chain was identified during a study of cytomegalovirus exposure and HLA in healthy donors (dated by TCRdb to about 2017). About the investigation overall: In an earlier analysis of 450 to 750 of the donors, about 260 Gb of sequence data and 90 million to 130 million unique TCR beta sequences from 180 million or so T cells were reported. An early release that covered some 630 HLA-typed donors contained about 300 gigabases of sequencing data and tens of millions of unique TCR sequences. Of the roughly 400 genotyped donors, 75% to 85% were placed in the genetic ancestry cluster associated with self-reported Caucasian donors. The study aimed to test whether signatures of past pathogen exposure could be identified by cataloging public T cell receptors. The study used immunosequencing to profile the T cell repertoires of 600 to 850 subjects and linked those repertoires to cytomegalovirus serostatus. Besides the first cohort of 500 to 700 subjects, a separate validation cohort made up of over a hundred different subjects was used. To predict cytomegalovirus infection status, the study combined high-throughput TCR immunosequencing, statistical association of individual TCRs with disease status, and machine learning. A later analysis re-examined previously published TCR beta repertoires from more than 600 donors and added high-resolution HLA genotyping to investigate patterns of TCR occurrence. Rather than using new phenotypic data, the later analysis identified candidate immune exposures from TCR beta sequences and from how often those sequences occurred across donors. An earlier analysis of 587 of the donors applied high-throughput TCR beta sequencing to assess whether each TCR beta V gene segment acted as functional or pseudogenic. Alongside the repertoire data, information on donor age, sex, ethnicity and CMV serostatus was compiled. A later genetic analysis used genome-wide SNP genotypes for about 55% of the 666 donors, treating that subset as a discovery cohort. Every discovery cohort repertoire had been produced on one sequencing platform. Both class I and class II loci were covered by HLA typing, at four-digit resolution. The number of typed donors differed by locus: about 629-630 for A, B, C, DRB1 and DQB1; some 500 for DQA1; over 600 for DPA1; and about 470 for DPB1. Roughly 5 DR-DQ haplotypes were treated as single units for association and clustering because of strong linkage in the cohort. Among a few hundred genotyped donors of the cohort, an average of around 240,000 unique TCR beta nucleotide sequences were sequenced per donor, about a sixth of them non-productive.

The CDR3 covers 15 residues, taking in both the cysteine and the phenylalanine. The CDR3 DNA has 45 bases and is translated from base 1. CDR1 is given as MDHEN and CDR2 as SYDVKM, both from the germline V gene. Relative to germline, V is missing 5 bases and J is missing 5 bases, with 9 bases of the junction outside any gene match. Library construction relied on the immunoSEQ multiplex PCR assay. A mixture of 60 forward primers for TCR Vbeta segments and 13 reverse primers for TCR Jbeta segments was used in the multiplex PCR. Amplification of the CDR3 region of rearranged TCR beta genes was performed with a multiplex PCR assay on genomic DNA. The amplified TCR beta libraries were sequenced on the Illumina HiSeq System as 87-base-pair reads. The study's processing was this. A later analysis tallied tens of millions of unique TCR beta chains across the 640 or so repertoires, and some 12 million of those chains were shared by two or more donors. Raw reads were error-corrected and collapsed into unique sequences by a nearest-neighbor algorithm in which closely related sequences were merged to remove PCR and sequencing errors. CDR3 sequences were aligned to IMGT reference sequences to assign V, D and J gene segments. For a sequence to be retained, a match of at least six nucleotides to both a V gene segment and a J gene segment was required. Rearrangements were classified as productive when the CDR3 lacked stop codons and remained in frame with V and J, and all other rearrangements were classified as non-productive. CDR3 was defined by IMGT convention, running from the second conserved V-encoded cysteine to the conserved J-encoded phenylalanine. The earlier analysis of about 610 of the donors excluded sequences that lacked an unambiguous match to a single V gene segment. An earlier analysis of approximately 590 of the donors called V segments functional above 56.7% productive rearrangements and segregating when the between-donor standard deviation exceeded 5%. To diagnose cytomegalovirus status from the catalog of TCR beta chain sequences, a statistical classification framework was built. V and J gene assignment, in a later analysis, came from comparing TCR nucleotide sequences with IMGT/GENE-DB human TR gene sequences. Using the TCRdist pipeline, a later analysis assigned CDR3 sequences along with most-parsimonious VDJ recombination scenarios. A later analysis defined each TCR beta chain by its CDR3 amino acid sequence plus V-gene family, and excluded reads lacking a unique V-gene family. In a later analysis, around 650 highly shared, low-generation-probability nucleotide sequences were removed to address suspected cross-contamination and a sequencing artifact. In a later analysis, a clonal expansion index was calculated for each public chain from normalized within-repertoire ranks of inferred template counts. In a later analysis, generation probabilities were computed with a VDJ recombination model fitted to out-of-frame rearrangements, and the resulting probabilities were checked against IGoR. In a later analysis, hypergeometric tests were used to score TCR-TCR, TCR-HLA and TCR-CMV co-occurrence, with a repertoire-size bias correction applied to TCR pairs. In a later analysis, false discovery rates were estimated by permuting HLA or CMV assignments 20 times. In a later analysis, co-occurring TCRs were grouped with DBSCAN, and TCRdist sequence similarity was added when clustering was performed within HLA-allele-positive subsets. For co-occurrence clustering, repertoires with fewer than 30,000 or more than 120,000 public chains were excluded, along with five repertoires with anomalous nucleotide sharing. TCRdb provides this immuneACCESS table in a form limited to in-frame rearrangements. Some clones are lacking; in checked studies, under half of them reflect an unresolved V gene, and why the rest are absent is not known. Clone size and the V and J calls come from that table; the DNA yielded D and trimming. This sample comprises about 98,000 clones, approximately 70% of them detected only once. Less than 2.5% of the sample comes from the top ten.

In total, approximately 700 healthy bone marrow donors made up the cohort. Cohort members were all nominally healthy when sampled, although unrecorded immune exposures were likely present. The donor tested CMV seronegative and was one of the 352 seronegative cohort members. Each donor provided a peripheral blood sample, and peripheral blood mononuclear cells were used for TCR beta sequencing. The Qiagen DNeasy Blood Extraction Kit was used to extract genomic DNA from the blood cell samples. The paper's findings and limits, for the study overall: A later analysis found that HLA-associated TCR beta chains were more clonally expanded and had lower generation probabilities than equally common non-associated chains. In a later analysis, TCR association rates were found to vary across HLA loci, with the most associated TCRs seen for DRB1 alleles and the fewest for HLA-C alleles. The cohort was sequenced for TCR beta chains only, and without alpha or paired-chain data the features that could be detected were limited. An earlier analysis of approximately 540 of the donors showed that most TCR beta V segments appeared in productive rearrangements either about 90% or about 30% of the time, which broadly matched IMGT annotations. For the cohort, immune exposure information was limited to CMV serostatus. A later genetic analysis reported fewer N-insertions in productive TCRs among donors in an Asian-associated ancestry cluster than the roughly 670-donor mean. Specific HLA alleles were associated with some 15,000 TCR beta sequences at a false discovery rate of 0.05 in a later analysis. Roughly 15 rarely observed V segments, including chromosome 9 orphons, were excluded from the earlier analysis of a few hundred of the donors because counts were too low. V-gene and J-gene trimming of TCR beta chains was associated with a missense DCLRE1C variant in a later genetic analysis, and the association was replicated in an independent cohort. It was suggested by the authors that the approach could potentially be generalized to other disease states and immunological phenotypes. A cluster of highly shared sequence variants was judged likely to represent a technical artifact of the sequencing pipeline. Some IMGT-functional V segments, including TRBV6-2 and TRBV6-3, could not be told apart with the 87-base-pair reads, so those segments were excluded. A further reported finding was that TCR beta sequences accurately predicted the HLA-A and HLA-B alleles for most subjects in the first cohort. Correlated functional status among segregating V segments might be attributable to linkage disequilibrium, but an unknown experimental factor could not be ruled out. Presence/absence analyses assumed roughly uniform sequencing depth across donors, an assumption that may not hold. In both the original and validation cohorts, the classifier was reported to diagnose cytomegalovirus status with high specificity and sensitivity. Most TCR sequences were seen in very few donors, while some public TCRs were found in many individuals. In vitro tests confirmed that three of the cytomegalovirus-associated TCR beta chains recognize cytomegalovirus antigens. A later analysis reported that several top co-occurrence clusters appeared linked to parvovirus B19, influenza, CMV and Epstein-Barr virus. A total of roughly 160 TCR beta chains were listed by the study as associated with cytomegalovirus. Because some donors lacked HLA typing at each locus, the association tests relied only on the typed subset. Most CMV-associated TCR beta chains appeared to be HLA-restricted in a later analysis, and the HLA associations seemed to be driven largely by CMV exposure. When HLA alleles, especially DR and DQ, strongly co-occurred, TCR associations were difficult to assign to individual alleles.

Regarding this clone: No antigen is known for it. No base quality values were provided; no much bigger clone lies one nucleotide off.

The specimen sequenced was PBMCs. Rearrangement joined TRBV28 to TRBJ1-5, with 7 junctional bases fitting TRBD1. The TCR was taken from a man in his forties or fifties in good health and CMV-seronegative. The nucleotide sequence reads TGTGCCAGCAGTCCCACAGACAGGGAGTATCAGCCCCAGCATTTT. It specifies CASSPTDREYQPQHF.